This is a list of T cell receptor beta chains from one sample in a study of immune evolution from preneoplasia to lung adenocarcinoma. Some clones are missing from TCRdb's copy, which holds only in-frame ones; the method was immunoSEQ multiplex PCR. The data contain approximately 12,000 clones, 75% to 90% of them seen just once; the ten biggest clones take up under 4.5%. Sequencing was done on a sample of FFPE invasive lung adenocarcinoma tissue. These receptors all come from a person aged 70 to 80 with invasive lung adenocarcinoma. CDR3s include the opening cysteine and the closing phenylalanine or tryptophan. A D gene is named only where the DNA matches it firmly. Clone size appears in some rows only: once, few, many, or a class for an expanded clone.

TRBV5-1,TRBJ2-7,.,.,TGCGCCAGCAGCTTGGGGAGGGAATACGAGCAGTACTTC,CASSLGREYEQYF
TRBV30,TRBJ1-3,.,TRBD1,TGTGCCTGGAGTGTACCAGGGGGGAGAAACACCATATATTTT,CAWSVPGGRNTIYF
TRBV27,TRBJ1-4,.,.,TGTGCCAGCGGTGGCAGAAGTAATGAAAAACTGTTTTTT,CASGGRSNEKLFF
TRBV30,TRBJ1-4,once,.,TGTGCCTGGAGTTGGGAGAGTTCAACTAATGAAAAACTGTTTTTT,CAWSWESSTNEKLFF
TRBV7-9,TRBJ2-2,.,.,TGTGCCAGCAGCTTAGCAGCCACCCACGGGGAGCTGTTTTTT,CASSLAATHGELFF
TRBV5-1,TRBJ1-1,.,.,TGCGCCAGCAGCCAGGAGCGGCGGACTGAAGCTTTCTTT,CASSQERRTEAFF
TRBV7-2,TRBJ1-5,.,.,TGTGCCAGCAGCTTAGGGGCAGGGAGGGTCAATCAGCCCCAGCATTTT,CASSLGAGRVNQPQHF
TRBV7-8,TRBJ2-3,once,.,TGTGCCAGCAGCTTTACCGTCCCCACAGATACGCAGTATTTT,CASSFTVPTDTQYF
TRBV7-2,TRBJ1-1,.,.,TGTGCCAGCAGCTTATCGGGTTGGGCGTATGCTTTCTTT,CASSLSGWAYAFF
TRBV12-5,TRBJ2-3,.,.,TGTGCTAGTGGCTACGACACAGATACGCAGTATTTT,CASGYDTDTQYF
TRBV29-1,TRBJ1-5,.,.,TGCAGCGTTGGGGCAGGGAGTACTCAGCCCCAGCATTTT,CSVGAGSTQPQHF
TRBV2,TRBJ2-3,.,.,TGTGCCAGCGGGGGGCGCCTAGCGGGCACAGATACGCAGTATTTT,CASGGRLAGTDTQYF
TRBV6-6,TRBJ1-1,.,.,TGTGCCACCTCAAACACTGAAGCTTTCTTT,CATSNTEAFF
TRBV10-2,TRBJ2-7,.,TRBD2,TGCGCCACCAGGACTAGCGGGAGCGGCGGCGAGCAGTACTTC,CATRTSGSGGEQYF
TRBV14,TRBJ1-1,.,.,TGTGCCAGCAGCCGCAGACAAGAAAGAGCTTTCTTT,CASSRRQERAFF
TRBV5-1,TRBJ1-2,.,.,TGCGCCAGCAGCTTGGAGGGAAACTATGGCTACACCTTC,CASSLEGNYGYTF
TRBV28,TRBJ2-1,.,TRBD1,TGTGCCAGCAGTTTAGACAGGGGATGGGACAATGAGCAGTTCTTC,CASSLDRGWDNEQFF
TRBV10-3,TRBJ2-7,.,TRBD2,TGTGCCATCAGTCCACCCGGGGGGGGAGGTAGCTACGAGCAGTACTTC,CAISPPGGGGSYEQYF
TRBV6-5,TRBJ1-2,.,TRBD1,TGTGCCAGCAGCATACAGGGGGCCCATGGCTACACCTTC,CASSIQGAHGYTF
TRBV4-1,TRBJ1-1,.,.,TGCGCCAGCAGCCAACCCGGGGGAGGAGTTCATTTGGACACTGAAGCTTTCTTT,CASSQPGGGVHLDTEAFF
TRBV19,TRBJ1-2,.,.,TGTGCCAGTAGTATACCTTCAAGAAGTAACTATGGCTACACCTTC,CASSIPSRSNYGYTF
TRBV9,TRBJ2-5,few,TRBD1,TGTGCCAGCAGCGTAGATTTGACAGGGCCGGGAGAGACCCAGTACTTC,CASSVDLTGPGETQYF
TRBV18,TRBJ2-7,few,.,TGTGCCAGCTCCCGGGGGCTTACATCCTCCGACGAGCAGTACTTC,CASSRGLTSSDEQYF
TRBV28,TRBJ1-1,.,.,TGTGCCAGCAAAATGAACACTGAAGCTTTCTTT,CASKMNTEAFF
TRBV11-2,TRBJ2-5,.,.,TGTGCCAGCAGCGCGACGGGAGCGCAGGTAGAGACCCAGTACTTC,CASSATGAQVETQYF
TRBV5-6,TRBJ1-1,.,TRBD1,TGTGCCAGCAGCTTGGGGCAGGGGGTCACTGAAGCTTTCTTT,CASSLGQGVTEAFF